This T cell receptor beta chain was obtained from a study of blood T cell repertoires in COVID-19. The overall study: Sample material is recorded as cDNA or gDNA derived from T cells, B-cell-depleted T cells, or PBMCs.

V was shortened by 1 base and J by 2 bases, with 9 bases between the two germline ends. Germline V gene sequence: CDR1 SGHVS, CDR2 FNYEAQ. The length of the CDR3 is 15 residues. Per the study methods: How many nucleated cells were present was estimated from reference gene primer amplification. The table came from immunoSEQ multiplex PCR; TCRdb's copy has only in-frame clones and leaves some out. That table supplies the V and J calls and clone size; D and trimming were determined from the DNA. Found here are 200,000 to 250,000 clones, roughly nine tenths of them singletons; the top ten hold about 6%. Assignment of participants to cohorts was predicated upon participant-reported clinical history.

The chain combines TRBV7-6 with TRBJ1-3; no firm D call. Sequencing was carried out using PBMCs or T cells enriched from blood (not recorded which). The clonotype was recovered from a woman in her twenties or thirties with acute COVID-19. CDR3 nucleotides: TGTGCCAGCAGCTTAGGGCCGGGTCCTGGAAACACCATATATTTT. It encodes CASSLGPGPGNTIYF.